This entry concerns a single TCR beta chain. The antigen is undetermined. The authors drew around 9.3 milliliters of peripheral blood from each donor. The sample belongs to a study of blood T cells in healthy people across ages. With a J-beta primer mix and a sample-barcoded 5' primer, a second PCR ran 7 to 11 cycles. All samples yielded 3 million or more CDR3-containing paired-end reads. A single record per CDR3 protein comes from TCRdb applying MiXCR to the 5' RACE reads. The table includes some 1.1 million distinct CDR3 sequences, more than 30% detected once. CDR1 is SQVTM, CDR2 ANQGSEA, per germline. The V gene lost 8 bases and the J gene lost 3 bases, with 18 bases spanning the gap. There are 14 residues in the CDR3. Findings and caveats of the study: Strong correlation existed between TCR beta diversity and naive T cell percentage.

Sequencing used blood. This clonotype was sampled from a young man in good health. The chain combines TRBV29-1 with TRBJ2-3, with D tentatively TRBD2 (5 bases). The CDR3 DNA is TGCAGCACCGCGGCTTACGGGAAAACAGATACGCAGTATTTT. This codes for CSTAAYGKTDTQYF.